The 3 T cell receptor beta chains given below trace back to one sample, sequenced in a study of CXCR3-negative and CXCR3-positive naive CD8 T cells. UMI-tagged TRB cDNA libraries were built via 5' RACE. After re-calling the 5' RACE reads, TCRdb lists one entry per CDR3 protein, DNA absent. This table lists 100,000 or so distinct CDR3 sequences. Their antigens are not known. Notes on the study in general: Against CXCR3-negative naive cells, CXCR3-positive naive cells showed more hydrophobic TRB CDR3s.

Sequenced material: naive CXCR3+ CD8+ T cells from blood. Subset meaning: CD45RO-CCR7+CD27+CD95- naive CD8+ T cells expressing CXCR3 (TNR3+). The receptors here all came from a human donor in good health. Some clones in this sample may be carry-over from other donors' samples.

This sequence joins TRBV2 and TRBJ2-7. Germline CDR1 and CDR2: SNHLY and FYNNEI. This CDR3 has 13 amino acids. The CDR3 loop reads CASSERTVYEQYF.

This chain uses TRBV5-1 with TRBJ1-1. Germline CDR1 reads SGHRS; CDR2 reads YFSETQ. The CDR3 is made up of 16 amino acids. The CDR3 sequence: CASSLGVGSVNTEAFF.

The chain uses TRBV29-1 and TRBJ1-2. Germline assignment: CDR1 SQVTM and CDR2 ANQGSEA. The length of the CDR3 is 11 residues. This CDR3 reads CSVEGLYGYTF.